This is a list of T cell receptor beta chains from one sample in a study of post-analysis software for immune sequencing data. In TCRdb, the PCR reads were re-called with MiXCR into one record per CDR3 protein. The table records some 190,000 distinct CDR3 sequences, 25% to 35% of them present only once. The specimen was blood. These TCRs come from a girl aged 2-17 years with multiple sclerosis. Both conserved end residues are part of each CDR3. A D gene is named only where the DNA matches it firmly. Clone size is shown for a subset of rows, as once, few, many or a class of expanded clone.

j_call,cdr3_length,clone_size,v_call,d_call,cdr3_nt,cdr3_aa
TRBJ1-1,12,few,TRBV29-1,TRBD1,TGCAGCGTGGGACAGGGAAGGACTGAAGCTTTCTTT,CSVGQGRTEAFF
TRBJ2-1,13,-,TRBV12-3/TRBV12-4,-,TGTGCCTGCAGTTTAGTAAGGTACAATGAGCAGTTCTTC,CACSLVRYNEQFF
TRBJ2-3,14,few,TRBV6-1,-,TGTGCCAGCAGTGAAGGTGGCAGCACAGATACGCAGTATTTT,CASSEGGSTDTQYF
TRBJ1-1,15,few,TRBV28,-,TGTGCCAGCAGTCCCCCCCAGGCAGGGAACACTGAAGCTTTCTTT,CASSPPQAGNTEAFF
TRBJ1-1,14,few,TRBV7-6,-,TGTGCCAGCAGCTTAGCCGGGACTAACACTGAAGCTTTCTTT,CASSLAGTNTEAFF
TRBJ2-7,12,many,TRBV20-1,-,TGCAGTGCTAATGCGGGGCTCTACGAGCAGTACTTC,CSANAGLYEQYF
TRBJ1-1,14,-,TRBV12-3/TRBV12-4,TRBD1,TGTGCCAGCAGACGAGGACAGGCGAACACTGAAGCTTTCTTT,CASRRGQANTEAFF
TRBJ2-3,15,few,TRBV28,TRBD2,TGTGCCTCGGAGGTCGGGACTAGCGGGGCAGATACGCAGTATTTT,CASEVGTSGADTQYF
TRBJ2-5,14,-,TRBV12-3/TRBV12-4,-,TGTGCCAGCAGTTTAGTAGGGATGGTAGAGACCCAGTACTTC,CASSLVGMVETQYF
TRBJ2-1,14,many,TRBV5-1,-,TGCGCCAGCAGCTTGGTTCAGGGCCTCGATGAGCAGTTCTTC,CASSLVQGLDEQFF
TRBJ1-5,12,few,TRBV20-1,TRBD1,TGCAGCCTAGACAGGGGGAGTCAGCCCCAGCATTTT,CSLDRGSQPQHF
TRBJ2-7,14,many,TRBV12-3/TRBV12-4,-,TGTGCCAGCAGTTTAGGGGGTGTGTCCTACGAGCAGTACTTC,CASSLGGVSYEQYF
TRBJ2-3,16,many,TRBV20-1,-,TGCAGTGCTAGAGATTTCGGAAGACAGCCTCCGGATACGCAGTATTTT,CSARDFGRQPPDTQYF
TRBJ2-7,15,many,TRBV5-1,TRBD1,TGCGCCAGCAGCGCCGGGACAGGAGTACCCTACGAGCAGTACTTC,CASSAGTGVPYEQYF
TRBJ2-2,15,few,TRBV10-2,-,TGCGCCAGCAGGCAGTCGGGGGAGAACACCGGGGAGCTGTTTTTT,CASRQSGENTGELFF
TRBJ2-1,16,many,TRBV5-1,TRBD1,TGCGCCAGCAGCCAGAAAGACAGGGGGATCTCTGATGAGCAGTTCTTC,CASSQKDRGISDEQFF
TRBJ2-1,15,many,TRBV3-1,-,TGTGCCAGCAGCCCCCGGGGGGCCGGGTACAATGAGCAGTTCTTC,CASSPRGAGYNEQFF
TRBJ1-2,14,-,TRBV20-1,-,TGCAGCGCTGCGGAAGGTCGAGTTAACTATGGCTACACCTTC,CSAAEGRVNYGYTF
TRBJ1-4,15,few,TRBV4-1,TRBD1,TGCGCCAGCAGCCAAGGGGACAGGAACCCTGAAAAACTGTTTTTT,CASSQGDRNPEKLFF
TRBJ2-1,13,many,TRBV6-2/TRBV6-3,-,TGTGCCAGCAGTGATAGCTCCTACAATGAGCAGTTCTTC,CASSDSSYNEQFF
TRBJ2-3,17,-,TRBV11-2,-,TGTGCCAGCAGCGACCTTAGCGGTAGGATTGGCACAGATACGCAGTATTTT,CASSDLSGRIGTDTQYF
TRBJ2-7,13,-,TRBV20-1,-,TGCAGTGCTAGAGCATCGGACAACTACGAGCAGTACTTC,CSARASDNYEQYF
TRBJ2-1,15,few,TRBV5-5,-,TGTGCCAGCAGCTTGGGGGCTATAACCTACAATGAGCAGTTCTTC,CASSLGAITYNEQFF
TRBJ2-7,15,-,TRBV13,TRBD1,TGTGCCAGCAGCCCCACCGGGACAGGGACCTACGAGCAGTACTTC,CASSPTGTGTYEQYF
TRBJ2-7,16,many,TRBV7-9,TRBD2,TGTGCCAGCAGCTTAGGACCGGGAGGGAGCTCCTACGAGCAGTACTTC,CASSLGPGGSSYEQYF
TRBJ1-1,15,-,TRBV10-3,-,TGTGCCATCGACCAGGGACGAGTCCTGAACACTGAAGCTTTCTTT,CAIDQGRVLNTEAFF
TRBJ1-5,15,-,TRBV5-1,-,TGCGCCAGCAATCAGGGGCCCTATAGCAATCAGCCCCAGCATTTT,CASNQGPYSNQPQHF
TRBJ2-5,16,-,TRBV5-1,TRBD2,TGCGCCAGCAGCGCCCTACTAGCGGGAGCGAGTGGTGAGCAGTACTTC,CASSALLAGASGEQYF
TRBJ2-7,14,-,TRBV6-5,-,TGTGCCAGCAGTTACGGCAGGGCGGAAAACGAGCAGTACTTC,CASSYGRAENEQYF
TRBJ2-5,13,-,TRBV5-1,-,TGCGCCAGCAGCTGGGACTGGTGGGGGACCCAGTACTTC,CASSWDWWGTQYF
TRBJ1-5,15,-,TRBV18,-,TGTGCCAGCTCGCCAGACGACAGTTACAATCAGCCCCAGCATTTT,CASSPDDSYNQPQHF
TRBJ2-7,11,many,TRBV5-1,-,TGCGCCAGCAGCTTGCACCACGAGCAGTACTTC,CASSLHHEQYF
TRBJ2-7,13,-,TRBV28,-,TGTGCCAGCAGTGAAGACTCAGGTGGCGAGCAGTACTTC,CASSEDSGGEQYF
TRBJ2-1,15,few,TRBV3-1,TRBD2,TGTGCCAGCAGCCCGAGGACTAGCGGGGTTGTTGGGCAGTTCTTC,CASSPRTSGVVGQFF
TRBJ1-1,15,-,TRBV3-1,TRBD1,TGTGCCAGCAGCCGGCCCTCTGCAGGGGGGACTGAAGCTTTCTTT,CASSRPSAGGTEAFF
TRBJ2-1,16,few,TRBV7-9,TRBD2,TGTGCCAGCAGCTTACAAGCCAGCGGGAGGTACAATGAGCAGTTCTTC,CASSLQASGRYNEQFF
TRBJ2-1,14,many,TRBV11-2,-,TGTGCCAGCGAGGAGGAAGGCTCCTACAATGAGCAGTTCTTC,CASEEEGSYNEQFF
TRBJ1-1,14,-,TRBV4-2,-,TGTGCCAGCAGCCAACCGGACGTGGACACTGAAGCTTTCTTT,CASSQPDVDTEAFF
TRBJ2-7,15,-,TRBV5-1,-,TGCGCCAGCAGCTGGGGCGGGACCTCCACCTACGAGCAGTACTTC,CASSWGGTSTYEQYF
TRBJ2-5,17,-,TRBV6-5,TRBD1,TGTGCCAGCAGTTACTCGAGAAGGACAGGGGTTTCGGAGACCCAGTACTTC,CASSYSRRTGVSETQYF
TRBJ2-7,15,-,TRBV5-1,-,TGCGCCAGTAGCTTGGCGCTAGGCTACTACAATGAGCAGTACTTC,CASSLALGYYNEQYF
TRBJ2-1,16,-,TRBV2,-,TGTGCCAGCAGTGAGCTGGGGAAGAGGATTTCGATTGAGCAGTTCTTC,CASSELGKRISIEQFF
TRBJ1-5,14,-,TRBV6-1,-,TGTGCCAGCAGTGATAGGGCTGGGAATCAGCCCCAGCATTTT,CASSDRAGNQPQHF
TRBJ2-3,14,many,TRBV28,TRBD2,TGTGCCAGCAGTCACCAGACTAGCAGAGATACGCAGTATTTT,CASSHQTSRDTQYF
TRBJ2-5,14,-,TRBV30,-,TGTGCCTGGAGTGTAGACAGCTTCGAAGAGACCCAGTACTTC,CAWSVDSFEETQYF
TRBJ2-1,13,-,TRBV6-5,-,TGTGCCAGCCGACTAGGGTTGTACAATGAGCAGTTCTTC,CASRLGLYNEQFF
TRBJ2-5,18,many,TRBV20-1,TRBD2,TGCAGTGCTAGGGGCTTTCGGGCGGGGGGACCTGACCAAGAGACCCAGTACTTC,CSARGFRAGGPDQETQYF
TRBJ2-3,15,-,TRBV5-1,TRBD2,TGCGCCAGCAGCTTAACGGGAGGGGCGCCAGATACGCAGTATTTT,CASSLTGGAPDTQYF
TRBJ1-2,11,-,TRBV2,-,TGTGCCAGCAGTGTAGAAGATGGCTACACCTTC,CASSVEDGYTF
TRBJ2-7,15,-,TRBV5-1,-,TGCGCCAGCAGCCCCGAGGGGGTCGGAGCCTACGAGCAGTACTTC,CASSPEGVGAYEQYF
TRBJ2-3,15,few,TRBV29-1,TRBD2,TGCAGCGTTGAAGATGATAGCGGGAGGGCGGATACGCAGTATTTT,CSVEDDSGRADTQYF
TRBJ1-1,15,few,TRBV5-1,-,TGCGCCAGCAGCCCATGGGGTGCCCCGGGGACTGAAGCTTTCTTT,CASSPWGAPGTEAFF
TRBJ1-4,11,-,TRBV6-1,-,TGTGCCACCCTTGGATGGGAAAAACTGTTTTTT,CATLGWEKLFF
TRBJ2-2,15,-,TRBV5-1,TRBD1,TGCGCCAGCAGCTTGGGGGACAGTCACACCGGGGAGCTGTTTTTT,CASSLGDSHTGELFF
TRBJ1-4,11,few,TRBV28,-,TGTGCCAGCAGGTTCGAGGAAAAACTGTTTTTT,CASRFEEKLFF
TRBJ1-1,15,few,TRBV4-2,-,TGTGCCAGCAGCCAAGATTGGAGTTTTAACACTGAAGCTTTCTTT,CASSQDWSFNTEAFF
TRBJ2-7,15,few,TRBV5-5,TRBD1,TGTGCCAGCAGCGGCCGGACAGGGGGTGGCGACGAGCAGTACTTC,CASSGRTGGGDEQYF
TRBJ2-7,14,-,TRBV9,TRBD2,TGTGCCAGCAGCGTAGAAGCGGGGTGGGACGAGCAGTACTTC,CASSVEAGWDEQYF
TRBJ2-7,16,few,TRBV3-1,TRBD2,TGTGCCAGCAGCCCACGGACTAGCGGGGGAATCTACGAGCAGTACTTC,CASSPRTSGGIYEQYF